This T cell receptor (beta chain) stems from a study of blood T cells in healthy people across ages. Every donor contributed roughly 10 milliliters of peripheral blood by blood draw. The CDR3 covers 13 residues. J was trimmed by 8 bases and V by 4 bases; bases with no gene match: 1. CDR1 SGHTA and CDR2 FQGNSA come from the germline V gene. General study results and limits: A roughly linear age-dependent decrease characterized TCR beta diversity per million T cells.

Details on this clonotype: Its specificity is unknown.

A sample-barcoded 5' primer and a J-beta primer mix were used in a second PCR of about 7 to 12 cycles. A single record per CDR3 protein comes from TCRdb applying MiXCR to the 5' RACE reads. The sample gives some 1,500,000 distinct CDR3 sequences, 40% to 45% of which show up once; 4% is in the top ten. The genes are TRBV7-2 and TRBJ2-4; 11 bases align to TRBD1. The clonotype originates from a woman between 18 and 29 years old in good health. Sequencing input: blood. CDR3 in DNA: TGTGCCAGCAGCTCGGGACAGGGGGACATTCAGTACTTC. This encodes CASSSGQGDIQYF.